This TCR beta chain was captured in a study of human T cells and chemical hapten exposure. Whole-study results and caveats: Patch test score showed a positive correlation with PT1 expanded TCR counts.

TCRdb itself ran the RACE reads through MiXCR, one entry per CDR3 protein. The repertoire holds tens of thousands of distinct CDR3 sequences, 9.6% seen once, with 3% to 4.5% in the top ten. Germline V CDR1 and CDR2: SGHTA, FQGNSA. V was pared by 2 bases and J by 8 bases, with 9 bases between. The CDR3 runs 13 residues. This clonotype came up many times. Its specificity is not known. Regarding time point: pre-sensitization, week 0. Treatment defined: therapeutic diphenylcyclopropenone sensitization with weekly scalp DPC. The study enrolled 18 to 70-year-old alopecia patients suitable for DPC. Sequencing started from total RNA isolated from unfractionated whole blood.

The V gene is TRBV7-2, the J gene TRBJ1-4; D unclear. The sequence was obtained from a woman aged 35 to 49 with alopecia areata. Some clones in this sample may be carry-over from other donors' samples. The sample consisted of whole blood, taken in connection with sensitization to the hapten diphenylcyclopropenone (DPC). The CDR3 loop is CASSLLIAEKLFF. The CDR3 DNA is TGTGCCAGCAGCTTATTGATCGCGGAAAAACTGTTTTTT.